These 2 T cell receptor beta chains were sequenced from one sample in a study of T cells in tuberculosis. Cells were sorted from thawed PBMC rested overnight and stained with GMM-loaded CD1B tetramer, viability dye and anti-CD3. The CD1B tetramers carried C32 glucose monomycolate purified from Rhodococcus equi. TCRdb's table, derived via immunoSEQ multiplex PCR, lists solely in-frame clones and lacks some. The sample consists of 88,000 or so clones, roughly 93% of them appearing once. The sample comprised CD1b-GMM tetramer-negative cells sorted from PBMCs. All receptors come from an adult woman with latent tuberculosis.

This rearrangement joins TRBV6-1 to TRBJ2-7, with D possibly TRBD1 on 6 matching bases. CDR3 length: 14 amino acids. V lost 3 bases to trimming and J lost 0 bases, with 9 bases between them. Germline-derived CDR1 and CDR2 are MNHNS and SASEGT. The CDR3 here is CASSEVGHSYEQYF. Here the CDR3 DNA reads TGTGCCAGCAGTGAGGTGGGACACTCCTACGAGCAGTACTTC.

The chain carries TRBV6-5 and TRBJ1-1; D remains unclear. V was pared by 0 bases and J by 8 bases, with 10 bases between. The CDR3 is made up of 13 amino acids. Germline CDR1 MNHEY, CDR2 SVGAGI. CDR3 region: CASSYSNRAEAFF. Here the CDR3 DNA reads TGTGCCAGCAGTTACTCGAATCGAGCAGAAGCTTTCTTT.